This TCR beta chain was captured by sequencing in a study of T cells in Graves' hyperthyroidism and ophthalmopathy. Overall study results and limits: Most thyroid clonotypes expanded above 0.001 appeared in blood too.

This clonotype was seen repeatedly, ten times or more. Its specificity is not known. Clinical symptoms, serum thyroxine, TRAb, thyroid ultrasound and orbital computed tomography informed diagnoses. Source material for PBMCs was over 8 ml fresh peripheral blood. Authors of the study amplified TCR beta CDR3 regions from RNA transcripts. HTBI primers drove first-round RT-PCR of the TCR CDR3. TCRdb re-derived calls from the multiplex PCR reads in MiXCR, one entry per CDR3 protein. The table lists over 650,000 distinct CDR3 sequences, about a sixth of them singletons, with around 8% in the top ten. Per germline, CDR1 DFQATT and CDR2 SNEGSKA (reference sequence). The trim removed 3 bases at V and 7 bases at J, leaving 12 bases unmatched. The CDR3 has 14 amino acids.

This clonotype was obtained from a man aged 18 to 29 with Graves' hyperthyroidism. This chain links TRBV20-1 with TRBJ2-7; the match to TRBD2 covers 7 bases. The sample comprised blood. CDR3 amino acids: CSARAVRREREQYF. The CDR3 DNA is TGCAGTGCTAGGGCGGTGCGGCGGGAGCGGGAGCAGTACTTC.